The 8 T cell receptor beta chains listed next were all sequenced from one sample in a study of blood T cell repertoires in COVID-19. Method: immunoSEQ multiplex PCR; TCRdb's copy keeps in-frame clones and lacks some. The repertoire holds just over 250,000 clones, around 90% seen once, with approximately 4% in the top ten. The sample taken for sequencing was peripheral blood. The receptors come from a man in his sixties who had recovered from COVID-19.

Comments on this clone: At one of its ends the junction is not consistent with the germline gene, which may arise from a read error. The gene calls are TRBV20-1 and TRBJ1-1; the D is unclear. CDR1 and CDR2 (germline): DFQATT, SNEGSKA (reference sequence). This CDR3 has 9 amino acids. CDR3 protein: CSAPLPGIF. CDR3 in DNA: TGCAGTGCACCCCTCCCCGGGATTTTT.

V gene TRBV11-2 combines with J gene TRBJ2-5, with a weak D call TRBD2 (6 bases). The germline CDR1 and CDR2 sequences are SGHAT and FQNNGV. There are 15 residues in the CDR3. V lost 5 bases and J lost 2, with 15 bases in between. CDR3: CASSPHPTRQETQYF. Here the CDR3 DNA reads TGTGCCAGCAGCCCCCACCCGACTAGACAAGAGACCCAGTACTTC.

The chain links TRBV12-5 to TRBJ1-4; a weak D match, TRBD1 (6 bases). Trimming removed 6 bases at V and 6 bases at J, with 11 bases between. CDR1 and CDR2 (germline): LGHNT, FRNRAP. This CDR3 spans 13 amino acids. CDR3 amino acids: CASGSQGYEKLFF. The DNA of the CDR3 is TGTGCTAGTGGAAGCCAGGGGTATGAAAAACTGTTTTTT. Combining the CDR3 with reference TRBV12-5 and TRBJ1-4 gives the whole variable domain DARVTQTPRHKVTEMGQEVTMRCQPILGHNTVFWYRQTMMQGLELLAYFRNRAPLDDSGMPKDRFSAEMPDATLATLKIQPSEPRDSAVYFCASGSQGYEKLFFGSGTQLSVL.

This clone was recorded once. This chain joins TRBV4-1 and TRBJ2-5, with a possible D match to TRBD1 (6 bases). This CDR3 has 15 residues. The germline V gene has CDR1 MGHRA and CDR2 YSYEKL. Trimming left V 1 base short and J 2 bases short, with 11 bases between. The chain's CDR3 is CASSQGPGTQETQYF. The CDR3 DNA is TGCGCCAGCAGCCAAGGACCCGGGACACAAGAGACCCAGTACTTC.

As to this clone: The junction departs from germline at one end; a sequencing error may be responsible. The V and J genes are TRBV7-7 and TRBJ2-5; possibly TRBD2 for D (6 bases). This CDR3 is built from 15 residues. CDR1 SSHAT and CDR2 FNYEAQ come from the germline V gene (reference sequence). The CDR3 nucleotides are TGTGCTAGCAGCTTAGTAGGCAGCGGAGGGGAGACCCAGTACTTC. Amino acids: CASSLVGSGGETQYF.

This rearrangement joins TRBV6-6 to TRBJ2-7; TRBD1 aligns across 8 bases. In germline, CDR1 is MNHNY, CDR2 SVGAGI (reference sequence). The CDR3 loop spans 15 amino acids. V shed 4 bases and J 5 bases; nucleotides not matched to a gene: 10. In nucleotides, the CDR3 is TGTGCCAGCAGTTGGTTTCGACAGGGGAGGAACGAGCAGTACTTC. Encoded protein: CASSWFRQGRNEQYF.

V usage is TRBV5-1 and J usage is TRBJ1-6; possibly TRBD1 for D (5 bases). The CDR3 sequence is 14 residues long. Germline loops: CDR1 SGHRS, CDR2 YFSETQ. With 7 bases removed from V and 5 bases from J, the gap between germline ends came to 13 bases. CDR3 region: CASGRGLDNSPLHF. DNA of the CDR3: TGCGCCAGCGGGAGGGGCTTGGATAATTCACCCCTCCACTTT.

This clone was found once. The chain combines TRBV27 with TRBJ1-5; D is unclear. The CDR3 is 16 amino acids. Germline V CDR1 and CDR2: MNHEY, SMNVEV (reference sequence). V lost 4 bases to trimming and J lost 0 bases, with 13 bases between them. The CDR3, as DNA: TGTGCCAGCAGTTCGGGAGCTAAATATAGCAATCAGCCCCAGCATTTT. It is translated as CASSSGAKYSNQPQHF.